This T cell receptor beta chain comes out of a study of cytotoxic CD8 clonotypes in ibrutinib-treated CLL (dated by TCRdb to the early 2020s). For context, the study as a whole: The cohort had 11 relapsed/refractory and approximately 15 treatment-naive patients; 17 were IGHV unmutated. Partial responses were observed in some 24 patients and complete responses in 2; after a median follow-up of 68 months, remission was maintained in roughly 14 patients and progression was observed in roughly twelve. Response samples were taken after a median of 12 months on treatment, ranging from about 6 to 40 months. An average of around 260,000 productive templates and 80,000 to 95,000 productive rearrangements was obtained per sample. Longitudinal samples were obtainable from about 30% of the roughly 86 participants in the trial. Cryopreserved peripheral blood mononuclear cells were obtained prior to treatment, at the time of response, and at either disease progression or sustained remission. Patients were still on ibrutinib when every remission and progressive disease sample was collected.

The CDR3 starts with the cysteine, ends with the phenylalanine, and has 15 residues. Here the CDR3 DNA is all that survives: 45 bases in frame from base 1. The germline V gene sets CDR1 to SQVTM and CDR2 to ANQGSEA. Reading the label with the study, this specimen's time point is: progressive disease on ibrutinib. For TCR beta library preparation, roughly 2 micrograms of genomic DNA were extracted from the cryopreserved PBMCs. High-throughput TCR beta sequencing was performed on longitudinal blood samples from CLL patients receiving ibrutinib monotherapy. Patients were enrolled in a phase 2 open-label single-center ibrutinib monotherapy trial. A MiSeq instrument was used for deep resolution sequencing, which targeted depths ranging from 1 in 1 million up to 1 in 200,000 T cells, with coverage averaging 10x for each clonotype. The immunoSEQ hsTCRB Kit was used to generate TCR beta libraries. On the study's bioinformatics: ImmunoSEQ Data Assistant and ImmunoSEQ Analyzer were used for data analysis, and V, D and J genes were assigned according to IMGT definitions. Clonality, with values ranging from 0 to 1, was calculated as one minus the normalized Shannon entropy of productive rearrangement frequencies. Public clonotype analysis was restricted to overrepresented clonotypes comprising at least 0.05% of each patient's repertoire. Thirteen age-matched healthy donor repertoires from immuneACCESS were used as controls for clonality. Imported from immuneACCESS, the table was reduced by TCRdb to in-frame sequences with V and J called. These copies leave out some clones; in studies compared against another copy, an unresolved V gene accounts for under half, and the cause of the remainder is not known. V and J calls and clone size are copied from that table; D and trimming were computed from the DNA. Here the sample has 150,000 to 200,000 clones; over 75% occur a single time. 3% to 3.5% of the sample lies in the top ten.

Remarks on this clone: The antigen this receptor binds is unknown. There are no base qualities to consult, and no much larger clone falls within one base.

The investigation overall reported the following: Baseline clonality exceeded that of age-matched healthy donors and correlated strongly with circulating CD8+ T-cell counts. An increase in clonality was observed at ibrutinib response, with clonality remaining stable during sustained remission and falling back toward baseline at progression. Public clonotypes were found to be uncommon and were observed to contract or remain stable during treatment; the increase in clonality was shown to reflect expansion of private clonotypes at ibrutinib response. Sampling times were not matched between patients in sustained remission and patients whose disease was progressing, and lymph node repertoires were not examined.

The chain was built from TRBV29-1 and TRBJ2-5; 7 central bases correspond to TRBD2. Matching the DNA end better, TRBJ2-7 makes the J call doubtful. The TCR sequence derives from a human donor with chronic lymphocytic leukemia. The specimen was PBMCs, collected at disease progression, from a patient treated with ibrutinib. The DNA reads as follows: TGCAGCGCTTATGAACCGGGTGGGAGGGCCGCCGAGCAGTACTTC. It codes for CSAYEPGGRAAEQYF.